A selection of T cell receptor beta chains follows, all from one sample in a study of blood T cell repertoires in COVID-19. The table came from immunoSEQ multiplex PCR; TCRdb's copy has only in-frame clones and leaves some out. The table shows 250,000 or so clones, with approximately 80% occurring only once. Sequences were obtained from peripheral blood. Receptor source: a woman aged 18-29 years with acute or convalescent COVID-19. Both conserved end residues are part of each CDR3. Each record gives: J gene, D gene, V gene, clone size, CDR3 DNA, CDR3 protein. D genes are given only for firm matches. Clone size is shown for a subset of rows, as once, few, many or a class of expanded clone.

J: TRBJ1-1; D: .; V: TRBV5-1; size: few; DNA: TGCGCCAGCAGCTGGGCAGGGGCGGAAGCTTTCTTT; CDR3: CASSWAGAEAFF
J: TRBJ1-1; D: TRBD1; V: TRBV12-3/TRBV12-4; size: once; DNA: TGTGCCAGCAGGTGGACAGGGGGCACTGAAGCTTTCTTT; CDR3: CASRWTGGTEAFF
J: TRBJ1-6; D: .; V: TRBV9; size: .; DNA: TGTGCCAGCAGCCCAGGGGTGAATTCACCCCTCCACTTT; CDR3: CASSPGVNSPLHF
J: TRBJ2-7; D: TRBD2; V: TRBV12-3/TRBV12-4; size: .; DNA: TGTGCCAGCGGACTAGCGGCCCCTTACGAGCAGTACTTC; CDR3: CASGLAAPYEQYF
J: TRBJ2-1; D: TRBD1; V: TRBV5-4; size: .; DNA: TGTGCCAGCAGCTTTCAGGGGGCGCGGGATGAGCAGTTCTTC; CDR3: CASSFQGARDEQFF
J: TRBJ1-3; D: .; V: TRBV30; size: .; DNA: TGTGCCTGGAATCAAGGGGACTCTGGAAACACCATATATTTT; CDR3: CAWNQGDSGNTIYF
J: TRBJ1-5; D: .; V: TRBV5-8; size: once; DNA: TGTGCCAGCAGCTTGGATCTGCGGCAGCCCCAGCATTTT; CDR3: CASSLDLRQPQHF
J: TRBJ2-4; D: .; V: TRBV4-3; size: .; DNA: TGCGCCAGCAGCCAAGATGGAACGGGAGAGGTTGACATTCAGTACTTC; CDR3: CASSQDGTGEVDIQYF
J: TRBJ1-1; D: .; V: TRBV6-5; size: .; DNA: TGTGCCAGCAGTTACTCTTTCGGGACATCCAACACTGAAGCTTTCTTT; CDR3: CASSYSFGTSNTEAFF
J: TRBJ2-5; D: TRBD1; V: TRBV2; size: once; DNA: TGTGCCAGCAGTGAAATCGAGACAGGGGGCGCGCACTTC; CDR3: CASSEIETGGAHF
J: TRBJ1-3; D: TRBD1; V: TRBV29-1; size: .; DNA: TGCAGCGCCCGACAGGGGAGTTCTGGAAACACCATATATTTT; CDR3: CSARQGSSGNTIYF
J: TRBJ2-1; D: TRBD2; V: TRBV27; size: once; DNA: TGTGCCAGCAGACACGTGGGACTAGCGGGCGACAATGAGCAGTTCTTC; CDR3: CASRHVGLAGDNEQFF
J: TRBJ2-7; D: TRBD1; V: TRBV7-8; size: .; DNA: TGTGCCAGCAGCTTAGTGGGTGGGACAGGGATCCCCTACGAGCAGTACTTC; CDR3: CASSLVGGTGIPYEQYF
J: TRBJ2-4; D: TRBD1; V: TRBV7-9; size: .; DNA: TGTGCCAGCAGCCAGGGACAGGGGGCAAACATTCAGTACTTC; CDR3: CASSQGQGANIQYF
J: TRBJ2-2; D: .; V: TRBV7-9; size: .; DNA: TGTGCCAGCAGCTCTAGCTTCCAGACGAACACCGGGGAGCTGTTTTTT; CDR3: CASSSSFQTNTGELFF
J: TRBJ2-7; D: .; V: TRBV30; size: .; DNA: TGTGCCTGGAGTGGTGGACAGACCATCTACGAGCAGTACTTC; CDR3: CAWSGGQTIYEQYF
J: TRBJ2-4; D: .; V: TRBV27; size: .; DNA: TGTGCCAGCAAAGGACCCTTAGCGGCGGGCATTCAGTACTTC; CDR3: CASKGPLAAGIQYF
J: TRBJ2-1; D: TRBD2; V: TRBV28; size: .; DNA: TGTGCCAGCAAACTAGCGGGGATCAATGAGCAGTTCTTC; CDR3: CASKLAGINEQFF
J: TRBJ2-1; D: TRBD2; V: TRBV3-1/TRBV3-2; size: .; DNA: TGTGCCAGCAGCCAAGGACTAGCGGGGTACAATGAGCAGTTCTTC; CDR3: CASSQGLAGYNEQFF
J: TRBJ2-5; D: .; V: TRBV9; size: .; DNA: TGTGCCAGCAGCGTTCTTGAGCGCGGCGAGACCCAGTACTTC; CDR3: CASSVLERGETQYF
J: TRBJ2-7; D: .; V: TRBV18; size: many; DNA: TGTGCCAGCTCACCCGACAGCTACGAGCAGTACTTC; CDR3: CASSPDSYEQYF
J: TRBJ1-4; D: TRBD1; V: TRBV5-5; size: .; DNA: TGTGCCAGCAGCAATACCCAGGGGGTGTTCCAGGAAAAACTGTTTTTT; CDR3: CASSNTQGVFQEKLFF
J: TRBJ2-1; D: .; V: TRBV7-9; size: once; DNA: TGTGCCAGCAGCTTAGTTCAATACAATGAGCAGTTCTTC; CDR3: CASSLVQYNEQFF
J: TRBJ2-2; D: TRBD1; V: TRBV5-1; size: .; DNA: TGCGCCAGCAGCACGACAGGGACGGACGGGGAGCTGTTTTTT; CDR3: CASSTTGTDGELFF
J: TRBJ1-3; D: .; V: TRBV5-6; size: .; DNA: TGTGCCAGCAGCTTCGCTGGAAACACCATATATTTT; CDR3: CASSFAGNTIYF
J: TRBJ1-3; D: .; V: TRBV29-1; size: .; DNA: TGCAGCGTTGAACGGAGCTCTGGAAACACCATATATTTT; CDR3: CSVERSSGNTIYF
J: TRBJ1-2; D: TRBD1; V: TRBV6-2/TRBV6-3; size: .; DNA: TGTGCCAGCAGTGCCAGACAGGGATCCGCTAACTATGGCTACACCTTC; CDR3: CASSARQGSANYGYTF
J: TRBJ1-5; D: .; V: TRBV6-2/TRBV6-3; size: .; DNA: TGTGCCAGCAGCCAACAGGTTAGGAATTATCAGCCCCAGCATTTT; CDR3: CASSQQVRNYQPQHF
J: TRBJ1-2; D: TRBD1; V: TRBV2; size: .; DNA: TGTGCCAGCAGCCCGGACAGGGGCTCATATGGCTACACCTTC; CDR3: CASSPDRGSYGYTF
J: TRBJ2-7; D: TRBD1; V: TRBV7-9; size: few; DNA: TGTGCCAGCAGCCAGGGGTCCTGGACAGGGTCCTACGAGCAGTACTTC; CDR3: CASSQGSWTGSYEQYF
J: TRBJ1-1; D: .; V: TRBV11-3; size: .; DNA: TGTGCCAGCAGCTTAGAGTATCAGGGCCTGAACACTGAAGCTTTCTTT; CDR3: CASSLEYQGLNTEAFF
J: TRBJ1-1; D: TRBD1; V: TRBV6-5; size: .; DNA: TGTGCCAGCAGGGCGCAGGGGGTGATGAACACTGAAGCTTTCTTT; CDR3: CASRAQGVMNTEAFF
J: TRBJ1-3; D: .; V: TRBV28; size: .; DNA: TGTGCCAGCAGGAGAACAGGGAGCTCTGGAAACACCATATATTTT; CDR3: CASRRTGSSGNTIYF
J: TRBJ2-6; D: .; V: TRBV6-5; size: .; DNA: TGTGCCAGCAGTTATGGTCAACTCTCTGGGGCCAACGTCCTGACTTTC; CDR3: CASSYGQLSGANVLTF
J: TRBJ1-6; D: TRBD1; V: TRBV30; size: .; DNA: TGTGCCTGGAGTAGAAACAGGGGGCTACGAAATTCACCCCTCCACTTT; CDR3: CAWSRNRGLRNSPLHF
J: TRBJ2-7; D: TRBD2; V: TRBV10-3; size: .; DNA: TGTGCCATCAGTGAGTCGACTAGCGGGAATCCGCGGCAGTACTTC; CDR3: CAISESTSGNPRQYF
J: TRBJ1-2; D: .; V: TRBV6-2/TRBV6-3; size: .; DNA: TGTGCCAGCAGTTACACAGGGTTGGGCTATGGCTACACCTTC; CDR3: CASSYTGLGYGYTF
J: TRBJ1-6; D: TRBD1; V: TRBV19; size: .; DNA: TGTGCCAGTAGTACGGGGCCAGGGGCGCTCAGGGGGAATTCACCCCTCCACTTT; CDR3: CASSTGPGALRGNSPLHF
J: TRBJ1-1; D: TRBD1; V: TRBV4-1; size: few; DNA: TGCGCCAGCAGCCAAGAACCGGGACAGGGGGCCAGATCTGAAGCTTTCTTT; CDR3: CASSQEPGQGARSEAFF
J: TRBJ1-4; D: .; V: TRBV2; size: .; DNA: TGTGCCAGCAGTGAAGCGCTTTGGAGAGGTGAAAAACTGTTTTTT; CDR3: CASSEALWRGEKLFF
J: TRBJ1-4; D: .; V: TRBV6-5; size: .; DNA: TGTGCCAGCAGTAGAACCGGAGGGCCGAATGAAAAACTGTTTTTT; CDR3: CASSRTGGPNEKLFF
J: TRBJ1-6; D: TRBD1; V: TRBV15; size: .; DNA: TGTGCCACCAGCACGCCACAGGGGAGAGAGAATTCACCCCTCCACTTT; CDR3: CATSTPQGRENSPLHF
J: TRBJ2-5; D: TRBD2; V: TRBV11-2; size: .; DNA: TGTGCCAGCAGCTTACAAGCGGGAGGGCCCTCGGAGACCCAGTACTTC; CDR3: CASSLQAGGPSETQYF
J: TRBJ2-1; D: .; V: TRBV21-1; size: .; DNA: TGTGCCAGCAGCACGGCCGGGACTAGCGGGAGGGCCGGTCAGGGCAATGAGCAGTTCTTC; CDR3: CASSTAGTSGRAGQGNEQFF
J: TRBJ1-1; D: .; V: TRBV4-1; size: .; DNA: TGCGCCAGCAGCCAAGACTCCGGGAGTCTCACTGAAGCTTTCTTT; CDR3: CASSQDSGSLTEAFF
J: TRBJ1-3; D: .; V: TRBV4-3; size: .; DNA: TGCGCCAGCAGCCAAGTATGGGAGGGGCCAACTGGAAACACCATATATTTT; CDR3: CASSQVWEGPTGNTIYF